This T cell receptor (beta chain) was profiled in a study of CD8 T cells in ankylosing spondylitis. Regarding the study as a whole: Significant enrichment of disease-linked clones was reportedly seen in matched ankylosing spondylitis synovial fluid.

This clonotype was seen ten or more times. Its specificity is unknown. Trimming removed 4 bases from V and 5 bases from J; junction bases left unmatched: 8. Germline V gene data show CDR1 as SGHTA and CDR2 as FQGNSA. CDR3 length: 15 residues. From the 5' RACE reads, TCRdb called clonotypes with MiXCR, one entry per CDR3 protein. This table has 200,000 to 250,000 distinct CDR3 sequences, roughly a tenth appearing once. This clonotype was sampled from a male donor with ankylosing spondylitis or in good health (not recorded which). The chain carries TRBV7-2 and TRBJ2-1; TRBD1 matches at 7 bases. Input material: blood, either unsorted or a sorted T cell fraction (not recorded which). The CDR3 spells CASSSVQGKNNEQFF. The CDR3 coding sequence is TGTGCCAGCAGCTCTGTACAGGGGAAAAACAATGAGCAGTTCTTC.